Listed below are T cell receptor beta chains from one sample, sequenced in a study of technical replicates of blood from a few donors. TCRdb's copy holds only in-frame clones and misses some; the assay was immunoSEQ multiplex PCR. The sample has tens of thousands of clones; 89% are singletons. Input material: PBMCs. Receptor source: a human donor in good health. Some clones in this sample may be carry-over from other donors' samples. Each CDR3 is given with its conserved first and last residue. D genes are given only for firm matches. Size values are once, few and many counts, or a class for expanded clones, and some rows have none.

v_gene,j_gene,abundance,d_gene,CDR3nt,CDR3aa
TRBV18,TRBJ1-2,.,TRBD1,TGTGCCAGCTCACCCCAGGGGGAAGGGGGCTACACCTTC,CASSPQGEGGYTF
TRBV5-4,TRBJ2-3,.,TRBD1,TGTGCCAGCAGCTTATGGACAGGGGGCACAGATACGCAGTATTTT,CASSLWTGGTDTQYF
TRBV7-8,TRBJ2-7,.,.,TGTGCCAGCAGCCTAAAACTGCCCCCTCCCTACGAGCAGTACTTC,CASSLKLPPPYEQYF
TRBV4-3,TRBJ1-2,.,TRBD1,TGCGCCAGCAGCCAGTGGACAGGGGGGGGCTATGGCTACACCTTC,CASSQWTGGGYGYTF
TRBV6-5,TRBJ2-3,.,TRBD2,TGTGCCAGCAGATTGAGGGCGGGAGGCCCAGATACGCAGTATTTT,CASRLRAGGPDTQYF
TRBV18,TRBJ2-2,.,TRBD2,TGTGCCAGCTCACCAAGACTTCCGGGACTAGCGGGGGGGCGAACCGGGGAGCTGTTTTTT,CASSPRLPGLAGGRTGELFF
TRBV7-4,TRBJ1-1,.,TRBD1,TGTGCCAGCAGCACCCACAGGGGGCCTAGAACTGAAGCTTTCTTT,CASSTHRGPRTEAFF
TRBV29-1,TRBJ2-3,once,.,TGCAGCGTTGAGCTCGCCGGGGGATCCACAGATACGCAGTATTTT,CSVELAGGSTDTQYF
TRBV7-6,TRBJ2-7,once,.,TGTGCCAGCAGCTTATCCAGAAGCGAGCAGTACTTC,CASSLSRSEQYF
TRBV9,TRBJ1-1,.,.,TGTGCCAGCAGCGTGCAGGATGGCACTGAAGCTTTCTTT,CASSVQDGTEAFF
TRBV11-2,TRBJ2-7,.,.,TGTGCCAGCAGCCTACGGAGGTCAGCATCCTACGAGCAGTACTTC,CASSLRRSASYEQYF
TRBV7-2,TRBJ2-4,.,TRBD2,TGTGCCAGCAGCATTCGGGGGGGAAGTATAGCCAAAAACATTCAGTACTTC,CASSIRGGSIAKNIQYF
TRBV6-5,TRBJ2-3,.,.,TGTGCCAGCAGTCGGACTAGCACAGATACGCAGTATTTT,CASSRTSTDTQYF
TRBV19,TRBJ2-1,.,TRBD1,TGTGCCAGTAGTAACATACAGGGGAAGTCCTACAATGAGCAGTTCTTC,CASSNIQGKSYNEQFF
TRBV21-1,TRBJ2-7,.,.,TGTGCCAGCAGCAAGGAGTGGGAGGGCCCCTACGAGCAGTACTTC,CASSKEWEGPYEQYF
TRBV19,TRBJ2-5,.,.,TGTGCCCGAGGGGGAACGTACCAAGAGACCCAGTACTTC,CARGGTYQETQYF
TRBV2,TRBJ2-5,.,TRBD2,TGTGCCAGCAACGGGGGAGGGCCTGGGGAGACCCAGTACTTC,CASNGGGPGETQYF
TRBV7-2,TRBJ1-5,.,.,TGTGCCAGCAGCTTAGAATCGGGAGGCAATCAGCCCCAGCATTTT,CASSLESGGNQPQHF
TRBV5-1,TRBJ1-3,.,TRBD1,TGCGCCAGCAGCTTGGAAGGGGGCAATGGAAACACCATATATTTT,CASSLEGGNGNTIYF
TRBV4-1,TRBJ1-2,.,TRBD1,TGCGCCAGCAGCCAACCGGGACAGACTTATGGCTACACCTTC,CASSQPGQTYGYTF
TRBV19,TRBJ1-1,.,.,TGTGCCAGTAGTATAGGACAGGAGAACACTGAAGCTTTCTTT,CASSIGQENTEAFF
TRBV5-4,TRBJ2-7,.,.,TGTGCCAGCAGCTTTAGTCGAGGCTCCGAGCAGTACTTC,CASSFSRGSEQYF
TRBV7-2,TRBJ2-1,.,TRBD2,TGTGCCAGCAGCTTAGCTAGCGGGCGGAACAATGAGCAGTTCTTC,CASSLASGRNNEQFF
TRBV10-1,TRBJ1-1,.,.,TGCGCCAGCAGGCCCACAGGGAACACTGAAGCTTTCTTT,CASRPTGNTEAFF
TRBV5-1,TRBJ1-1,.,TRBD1,TGCGCCAGCAGCCCCGGACAGGCGAACACTGAAGCTTTCTTT,CASSPGQANTEAFF
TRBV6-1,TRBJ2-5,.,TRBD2,TGTGCCGGGAGGGTGGCGGGGGGGGTCCAGACCCAGTACTTC,CAGRVAGGVQTQYF
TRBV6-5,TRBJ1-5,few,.,TGTGCCAGCAGTTACTCGACGCAGGGCGGTCAGCCCCAGCATTTT,CASSYSTQGGQPQHF
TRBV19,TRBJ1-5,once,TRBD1,TGTGCCAGTAGTATATCGGACAGGGGGGGACAGCCCCAGCATTTT,CASSISDRGGQPQHF
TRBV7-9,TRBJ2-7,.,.,TGTGCCAGCAGCATGCCGGAGGGGAGGCACGAGCAGTACTTC,CASSMPEGRHEQYF
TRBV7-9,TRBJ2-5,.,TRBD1,TGTGCCAGCAGCTTAGAGCAGGGGGTTCAAGAGACCCAGTACTTC,CASSLEQGVQETQYF
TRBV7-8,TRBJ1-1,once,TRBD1,TGTGCCAGCAGCGTACAGGGGACAGAGAACACTGAAGCTTTCTTT,CASSVQGTENTEAFF
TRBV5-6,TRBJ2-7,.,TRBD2,TGTGCCAGCAGCTTGGCCGGGAGCGGGGGCTCCTACGAGCAGTACTTC,CASSLAGSGGSYEQYF
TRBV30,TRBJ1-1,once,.,TGTGCCTGGAGTGGGGGGACAAACATGAACACTGAAGCTTTCTTT,CAWSGGTNMNTEAFF
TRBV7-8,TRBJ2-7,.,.,TGTGCCAGCAGCTCCCGAAAGGGAGCGATCACCTACGAGCAGTACTTC,CASSSRKGAITYEQYF
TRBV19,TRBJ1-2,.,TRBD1,TGTGCCAGTTCCGACAGGGGGATCGGTGGCTACACCTTC,CASSDRGIGGYTF
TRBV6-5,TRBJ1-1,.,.,TGTGCCAGCAGTCCACAGGACAGAGACACTGAAGCTTTCTTT,CASSPQDRDTEAFF
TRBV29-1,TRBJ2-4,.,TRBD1,TGCAGCGTGCGCCGGGACAGGGCGGGCATTCAGTACTTC,CSVRRDRAGIQYF
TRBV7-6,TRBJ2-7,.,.,TGTGCCAGCAGCCCAATGATGGCGGGGGCCAACTACGAGCAGTACTTC,CASSPMMAGANYEQYF
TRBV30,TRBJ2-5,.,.,TGTGCCTGGAGTGAGGCAGGGCAGACCCAGTACTTC,CAWSEAGQTQYF
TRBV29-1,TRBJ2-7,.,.,TGCAGCGCCCGGGACTTATCCTCCTACGAGCAGTACTTC,CSARDLSSYEQYF
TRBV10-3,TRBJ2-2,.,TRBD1,TGTGCCATCAGATCAGGGGGCACCGGGGAGCTGTTTTTT,CAIRSGGTGELFF
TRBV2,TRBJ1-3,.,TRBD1,TGTGCCAGCAGTGGGACAGGGGGCAGCCGGGGCACCATATATTTT,CASSGTGGSRGTIYF
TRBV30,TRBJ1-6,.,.,TGTGCCTGGAGCGACGGGGGGCGCGGCGGTAGATCACCCCTCCACTTT,CAWSDGGRGGRSPLHF
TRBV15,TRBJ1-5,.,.,TGTGCCACCAGCAGAGATCCAGGGGGCAATCAGCCCCAGCATTTT,CATSRDPGGNQPQHF
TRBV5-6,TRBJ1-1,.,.,TGTGCCAGCAGCTTGGAGAGTGAAGCTTTCTTT,CASSLESEAFF
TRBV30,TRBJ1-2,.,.,TGTGCCTGGAGTGTTGACATTAACTATGGCTACACCTTC,CAWSVDINYGYTF
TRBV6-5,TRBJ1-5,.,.,TGTGCCAGCAGCAAGGGGGGGGGCGGTCAGCCCCAGCATTTT,CASSKGGGGQPQHF
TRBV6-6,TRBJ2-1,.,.,TGTGCCAGCTATGACACAGGGTTCGGAAATGAGCAGTTCTTC,CASYDTGFGNEQFF
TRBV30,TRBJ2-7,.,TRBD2,TGTGCCTGGACTGGGGAGGGCGGCGGGAGAGGATCGACGGTCGAGCAGTACTTC,CAWTGEGGGRGSTVEQYF
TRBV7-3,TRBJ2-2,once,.,TGTGCCAGCAGCTTATCGGCCGGGGAGCTGTTTTTT,CASSLSAGELFF
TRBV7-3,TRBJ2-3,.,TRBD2,TGTGCCAGCAGCCCGGTCAGGCGGGGGGCCCGAGCAGATACGCAGTATTTT,CASSPVRRGARADTQYF